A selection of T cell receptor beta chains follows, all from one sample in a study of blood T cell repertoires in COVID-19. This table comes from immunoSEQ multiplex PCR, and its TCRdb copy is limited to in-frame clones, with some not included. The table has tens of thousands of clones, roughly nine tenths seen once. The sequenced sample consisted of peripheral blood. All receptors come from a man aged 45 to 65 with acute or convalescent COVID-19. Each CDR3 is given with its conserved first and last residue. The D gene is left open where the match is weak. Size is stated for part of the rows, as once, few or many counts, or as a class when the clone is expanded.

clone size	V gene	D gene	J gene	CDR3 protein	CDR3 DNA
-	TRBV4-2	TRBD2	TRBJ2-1	CASSLKTGTSGRNEQFF	TGTGCCAGCAGCCTAAAAACCGGGACTAGCGGGAGGAATGAGCAGTTCTTC
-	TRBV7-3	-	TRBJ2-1	CASSLMHGVDEQFF	TGTGCCAGCAGCTTAATGCACGGGGTGGATGAGCAGTTCTTC
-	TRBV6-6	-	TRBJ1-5	CASSYSGGSQPQHF	TGTGCCAGCAGTTACTCAGGGGGAAGTCAGCCCCAGCATTTT
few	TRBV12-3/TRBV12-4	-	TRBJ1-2	CASRRAQGYGYTF	TGTGCCAGCAGAAGGGCTCAGGGGTATGGCTACACCTTC
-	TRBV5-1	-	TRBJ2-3	CASTRESADTQYF	TGCGCCAGCACCCGGGAGAGCGCAGATACGCAGTATTTT
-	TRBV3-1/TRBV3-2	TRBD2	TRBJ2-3	CASSPLGSGSTDTQYF	TGTGCCAGCAGCCCTTTGGGTAGCGGGAGCACAGATACGCAGTATTTT
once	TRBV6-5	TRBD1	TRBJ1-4	CASSYGQGQGNEKLFF	TGTGCCAGCAGTTACGGACAGGGACAGGGGAACGAAAAACTGTTTTTT
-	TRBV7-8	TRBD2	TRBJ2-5	CASSYGLAVIQETQYF	TGTGCCAGCAGCTACGGACTAGCGGTAATCCAAGAGACCCAGTACTTC
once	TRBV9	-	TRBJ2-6	CASGSAGANVLTF	TGTGCCAGCGGGAGTGCTGGGGCCAACGTCCTGACTTTC
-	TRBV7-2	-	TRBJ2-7	CASSNNRVSYEQYF	TGTGCCAGCAGCAATAACAGGGTTTCCTACGAGCAGTACTTC
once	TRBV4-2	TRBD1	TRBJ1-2	CASSQPFTDRRSYGYTF	TGTGCCAGCAGCCAACCTTTTACGGACAGGCGAAGCTATGGCTACACCTTC
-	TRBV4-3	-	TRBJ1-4	CASSQEGNRGEKLFF	TGCGCCAGCAGCCAAGAGGGCAATCGGGGTGAAAAACTGTTTTTT
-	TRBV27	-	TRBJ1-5	CASSLGTPNQPQHF	TGTGCCAGCAGTTTAGGGACACCCAATCAGCCCCAGCATTTT
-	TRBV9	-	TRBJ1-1	CASSVVEVGVEAFF	TGTGCCAGCAGCGTAGTGGAGGTGGGTGTGGAGGCTTTCTTT
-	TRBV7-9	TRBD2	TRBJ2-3	CASSLVLRTGLESTDTQYF	TGTGCCAGCAGCTTAGTACTCCGGACGGGACTAGAGAGCACAGATACGCAGTATTTT
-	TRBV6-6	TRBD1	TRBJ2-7	CASSHDTTGVGYEQYF	TGTGCCAGCAGTCACGATACAACAGGGGTCGGCTACGAGCAGTACTTC
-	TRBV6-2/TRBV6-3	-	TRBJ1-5	CASSYSPGQNSNQPQHF	TGTGCCAGCAGTTACTCCCCGGGACAAAATTCCAATCAGCCCCAGCATTTT
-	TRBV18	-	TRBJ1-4	CASSPRTATNEKLFF	TGTGCCAGCTCACCACGGACAGCAACTAATGAAAAACTGTTTTTT
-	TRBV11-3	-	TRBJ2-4	CASSPGVGGKNIQYF	TGTGCCAGCAGCCCAGGGGTTGGGGGCAAAAACATTCAGTACTTC
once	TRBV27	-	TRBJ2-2	CASSPEFGELFF	TGTGCCAGCAGTCCAGAATTCGGGGAGCTGTTTTTT
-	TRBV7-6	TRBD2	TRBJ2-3	CASSPRLAEPSTDTQYF	TGTGCCAGCAGCCCGAGACTAGCAGAGCCTAGCACAGATACGCAGTATTTT
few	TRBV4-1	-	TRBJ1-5	CASSQSVNNQPQHF	TGCGCCAGCAGCCAATCGGTAAACAATCAGCCCCAGCATTTT
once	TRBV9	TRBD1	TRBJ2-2	CASSGDRGRTGELFF	TGTGCCAGCAGCGGAGACAGGGGACGGACCGGGGAGCTGTTTTTT
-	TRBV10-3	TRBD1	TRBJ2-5	CAISGYRGGETQYF	TGTGCCATCAGTGGATACAGGGGTGGTGAGACCCAGTACTTC
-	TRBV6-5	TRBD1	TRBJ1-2	CAADRTMYYGYTF	TGTGCGGCGGACAGGACCATGTACTATGGCTACACCTTC
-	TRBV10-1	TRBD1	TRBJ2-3	CASSGTGKTDTQYF	TGCGCCAGCAGTGGGACAGGGAAGACAGATACGCAGTATTTT
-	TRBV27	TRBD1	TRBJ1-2	CASRRTGDNYGYTF	TGTGCCAGCAGACGGACAGGCGATAACTATGGCTACACCTTC
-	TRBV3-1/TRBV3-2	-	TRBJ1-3	CASSSSGTKSSGNTIYF	TGTGCCAGCAGCTCATCCGGGACAAAGAGCTCTGGAAACACCATATATTTT
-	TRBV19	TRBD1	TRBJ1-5	CASSMGQGSNQPQHF	TGTGCCAGTAGTATGGGACAGGGGAGCAATCAGCCCCAGCATTTT
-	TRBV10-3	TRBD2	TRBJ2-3	CAISPPSGGADTQYF	TGTGCCATCAGTCCGCCTAGCGGGGGGGCAGATACGCAGTATTTT
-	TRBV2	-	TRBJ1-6	CASSEDNRANSPLHF	TGTGCCAGCAGTGAAGACAACAGGGCGAATTCACCCCTCCACTTT
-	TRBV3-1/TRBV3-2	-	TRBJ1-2	CASSPTGGREGYTF	TGTGCCAGCAGCCCCACCGGGGGGCGGGAGGGCTACACCTTC
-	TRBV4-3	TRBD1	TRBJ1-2	CASSQIQGGDYGYTF	TGCGCCAGCAGCCAGATACAGGGGGGAGACTATGGCTACACCTTC
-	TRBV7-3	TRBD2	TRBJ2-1	CASSLGTSGVAGQFF	TGTGCCAGCAGCTTGGGGACTAGCGGGGTGGCTGGGCAGTTCTTC
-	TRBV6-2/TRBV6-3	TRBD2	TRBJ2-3	CASSGIRGGNTDTQYF	TGTGCCAGCAGTGGCATCCGGGGGGGCAACACAGATACGCAGTATTTT
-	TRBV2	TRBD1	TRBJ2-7	CASRRTGNSYEQYF	TGTGCCAGCAGACGGACAGGCAACTCCTACGAGCAGTACTTC
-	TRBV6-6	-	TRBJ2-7	CASSDPGGNYEQYF	TGTGCCAGCAGCGACCCGGGGGGCAACTACGAGCAGTACTTC
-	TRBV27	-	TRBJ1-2	CASSLGGFNGYTF	TGTGCCAGCAGTTTAGGAGGATTTAATGGCTACACCTTC
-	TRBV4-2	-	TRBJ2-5	CASSQGRLDSETQYF	TGTGCCAGCAGCCAAGGACGACTAGATTCTGAGACCCAGTACTTC
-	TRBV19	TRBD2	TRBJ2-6	CASSIRLAGLSGANVLTF	TGTGCCAGTAGTATAAGACTAGCGGGCCTCTCTGGGGCCAACGTCCTGACTTTC
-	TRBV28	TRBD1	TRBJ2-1	CASRPRDRDYNEQFF	TGTGCCAGCAGACCAAGGGACAGGGACTACAATGAGCAGTTCTTC
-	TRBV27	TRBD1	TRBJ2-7	CASSAGTGASSYEQYF	TGTGCCAGCAGTGCCGGGACAGGGGCCAGCTCCTACGAGCAGTACTTC
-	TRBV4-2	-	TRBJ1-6	CASSQESSMVSPLHF	TGTGCCAGCAGCCAAGAATCCAGTATGGTTTCACCCCTCCACTTT
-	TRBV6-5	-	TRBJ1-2	CASSYSYRDSYGYTF	TGTGCCAGCAGTTACTCTTATAGGGACTCCTATGGCTACACCTTC
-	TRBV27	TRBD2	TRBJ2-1	CASSPLAGGYNEQFF	TGTGCCAGCAGTCCCTTAGCGGGAGGGTACAATGAGCAGTTCTTC
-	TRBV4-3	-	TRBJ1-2	CASSQDPTRGSYGYTF	TGCGCCAGCAGCCAAGACCCAACCAGGGGAAGCTATGGCTACACCTTC
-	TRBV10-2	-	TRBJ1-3	CASTGGGKGNTIYF	TGCGCCAGCACCGGGGGGGGAAAGGGAAACACCATATATTTT
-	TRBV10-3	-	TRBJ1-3	CAISDLANSGNTIYF	TGTGCCATCAGTGACTTAGCAAACTCTGGAAACACCATATATTTT
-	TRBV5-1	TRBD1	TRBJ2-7	CASSERQGGSEQYF	TGCGCCAGCAGCGAACGACAGGGTGGCTCCGAGCAGTACTTC
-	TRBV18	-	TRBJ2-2	CASSPPPQDTGELFF	TGTGCCAGCTCACCACCCCCGCAGGACACCGGGGAGCTGTTTTTT
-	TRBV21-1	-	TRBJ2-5	CASSTGTGEQETQYF	TGTGCCAGCAGTACCGGGACAGGGGAACAAGAGACCCAGTACTTC
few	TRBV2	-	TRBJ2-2	CASSPDSPNTGELFF	TGTGCCAGCAGTCCCGACTCGCCGAACACCGGGGAGCTGTTTTTT
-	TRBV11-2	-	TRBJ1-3	CASSRVRGSGNTIYF	TGTGCCAGCAGCCGAGTTAGGGGGTCTGGAAACACCATATATTTT
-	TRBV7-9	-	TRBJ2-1	CASSYGLRAGLLEQFF	TGTGCCAGCAGCTACGGGCTCCGGGCAGGGCTGCTTGAGCAGTTCTTC
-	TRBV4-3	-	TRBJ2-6	CASSRSMVSGANVLTF	TGCGCCAGCAGCCGCTCTATGGTCTCTGGGGCCAACGTCCTGACTTTC